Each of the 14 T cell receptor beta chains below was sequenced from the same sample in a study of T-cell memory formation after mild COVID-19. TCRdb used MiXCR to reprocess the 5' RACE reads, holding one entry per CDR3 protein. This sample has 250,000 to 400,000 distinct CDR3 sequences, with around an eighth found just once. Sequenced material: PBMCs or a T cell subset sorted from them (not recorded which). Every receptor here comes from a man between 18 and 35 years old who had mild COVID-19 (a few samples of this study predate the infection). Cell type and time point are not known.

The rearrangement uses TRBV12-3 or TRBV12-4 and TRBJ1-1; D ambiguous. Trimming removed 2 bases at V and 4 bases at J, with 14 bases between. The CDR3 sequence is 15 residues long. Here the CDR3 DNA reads TGTGCCAGCAGTTTAAGGGCCCTATGGGCCACTGAAGCTTTCTTT. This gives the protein CASSLRALWATEAFF.

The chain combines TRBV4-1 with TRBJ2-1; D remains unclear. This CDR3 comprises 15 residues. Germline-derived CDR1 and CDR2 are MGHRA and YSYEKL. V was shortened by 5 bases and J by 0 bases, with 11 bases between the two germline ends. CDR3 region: CASSLQQSSYNEQFF. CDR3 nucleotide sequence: TGCGCCAGCAGCTTACAGCAGAGCTCCTACAATGAGCAGTTCTTC.

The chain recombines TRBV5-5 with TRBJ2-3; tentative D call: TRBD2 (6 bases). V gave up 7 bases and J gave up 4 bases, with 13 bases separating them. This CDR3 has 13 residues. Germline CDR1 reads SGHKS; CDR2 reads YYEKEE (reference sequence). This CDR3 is CASHGGTADTQYF. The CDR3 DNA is TGTGCCAGCCATGGAGGGACTGCAGATACGCAGTATTTT.

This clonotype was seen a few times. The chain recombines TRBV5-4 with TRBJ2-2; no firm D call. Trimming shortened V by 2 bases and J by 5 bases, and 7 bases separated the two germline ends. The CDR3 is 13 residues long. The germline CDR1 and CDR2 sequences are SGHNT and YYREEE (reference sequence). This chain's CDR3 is CASSLAQTGELFF. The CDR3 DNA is TGTGCCAGCAGCTTAGCGCAGACCGGGGAGCTGTTTTTT.

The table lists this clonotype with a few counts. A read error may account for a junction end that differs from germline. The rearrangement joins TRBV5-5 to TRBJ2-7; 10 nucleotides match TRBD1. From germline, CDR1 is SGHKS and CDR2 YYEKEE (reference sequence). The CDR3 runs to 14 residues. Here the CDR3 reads CASSLDRGEYEQYF. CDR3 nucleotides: TGTGCCAGCAGTTTGGACAGGGGGGAGTACGAGCAGTACTTC. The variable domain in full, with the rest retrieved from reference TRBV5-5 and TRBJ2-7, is DAGVTQSPTHLIKTRGQQVTLRCSPISGHKSVSWYQQVLGQGPQFIFQYYEKEERGRGNFPDRFSARQFPNYSSELNVNALLLGDSALYLCASSLDRGEYEQYFGPGTRLTVT.

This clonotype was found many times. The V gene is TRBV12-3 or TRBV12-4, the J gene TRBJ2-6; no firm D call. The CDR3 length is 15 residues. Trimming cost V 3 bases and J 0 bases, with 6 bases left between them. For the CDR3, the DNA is TGTGCCAGCAGTTTTATTGGCTCTGGGGCCAACGTCCTGACTTTC. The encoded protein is CASSFIGSGANVLTF.

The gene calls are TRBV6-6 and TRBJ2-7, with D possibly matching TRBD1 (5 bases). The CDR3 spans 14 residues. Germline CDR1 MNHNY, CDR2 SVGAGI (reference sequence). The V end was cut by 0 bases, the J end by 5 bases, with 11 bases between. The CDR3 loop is CASSYSSGLDEQYV. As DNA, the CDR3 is TGTGCCAGCAGTTACTCTTCAGGGTTGGACGAGCAGTACGTC.

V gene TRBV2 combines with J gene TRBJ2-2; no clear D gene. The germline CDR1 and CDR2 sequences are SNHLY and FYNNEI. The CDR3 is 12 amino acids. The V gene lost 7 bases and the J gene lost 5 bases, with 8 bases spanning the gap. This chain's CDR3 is CASTFSTGELFF. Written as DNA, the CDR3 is TGTGCCAGCACTTTTAGTACCGGGGAGCTGTTTTTT. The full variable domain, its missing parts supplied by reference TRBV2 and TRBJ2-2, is EPEVTQTPSHQVTQMGQEVILRCVPISNHLYFYWYRQILGQKVEFLVSFYNNEISEKSEIFDDQFSVERPDGSNFTLKIRSTKLEDSAMYFCASTFSTGELFFGEGSRLTVL.

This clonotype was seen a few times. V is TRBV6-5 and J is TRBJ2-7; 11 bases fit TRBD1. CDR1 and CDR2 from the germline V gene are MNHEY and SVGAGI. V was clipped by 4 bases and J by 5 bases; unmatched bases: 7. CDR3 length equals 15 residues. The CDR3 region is CASSSWDRGIHEQYF. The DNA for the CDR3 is TGTGCCAGCAGTTCTTGGGACAGGGGGATCCACGAGCAGTACTTC.

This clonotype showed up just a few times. The CDR3 is CASSEFRGRQPQHF. The CDR3 DNA is TGCGCCAGCAGTGAGTTCAGGGGCAGGCAGCCCCAGCATTTT. This chain uses TRBV10-2 with TRBJ1-5, with D maybe TRBD1 (6 bases). With 1 base removed from V and 7 bases from J, the gap between germline ends came to 11 bases. This CDR3 has 14 residues. The V gene's germline CDR1 is WSHSY and CDR2 SAAADI.

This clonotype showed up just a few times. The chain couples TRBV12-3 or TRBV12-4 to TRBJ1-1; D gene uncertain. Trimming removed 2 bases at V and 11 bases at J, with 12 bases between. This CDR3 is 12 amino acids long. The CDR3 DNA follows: TGTGCCAGCAGTTTAATGTGGAGTGACGCTTTCTTT. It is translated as CASSLMWSDAFF.

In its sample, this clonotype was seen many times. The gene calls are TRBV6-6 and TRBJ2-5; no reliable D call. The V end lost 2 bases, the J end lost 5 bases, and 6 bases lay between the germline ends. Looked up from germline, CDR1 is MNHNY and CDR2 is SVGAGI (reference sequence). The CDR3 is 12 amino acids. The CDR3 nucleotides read TGTGCCAGCAGTTACAGATTTGAGACCCAGTACTTC. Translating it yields CASSYRFETQYF.

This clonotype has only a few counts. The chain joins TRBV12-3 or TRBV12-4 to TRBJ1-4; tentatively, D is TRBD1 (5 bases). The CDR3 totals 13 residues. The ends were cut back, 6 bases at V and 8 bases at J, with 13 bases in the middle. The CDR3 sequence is CASSLGTGEKLFF. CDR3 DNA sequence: TGTGCCAGCAGCCTAGGGACGGGAGAAAAACTGTTTTTT.

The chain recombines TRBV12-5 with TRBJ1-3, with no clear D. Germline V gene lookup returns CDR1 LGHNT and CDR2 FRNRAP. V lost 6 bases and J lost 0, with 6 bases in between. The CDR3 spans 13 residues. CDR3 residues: CASGGSSGNTIYF. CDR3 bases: TGTGCTAGTGGCGGGAGCTCTGGAAACACCATATATTTT. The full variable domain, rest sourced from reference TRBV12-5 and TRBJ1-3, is DARVTQTPRHKVTEMGQEVTMRCQPILGHNTVFWYRQTMMQGLELLAYFRNRAPLDDSGMPKDRFSAEMPDATLATLKIQPSEPRDSAVYFCASGGSSGNTIYFGEGSWLTVV.